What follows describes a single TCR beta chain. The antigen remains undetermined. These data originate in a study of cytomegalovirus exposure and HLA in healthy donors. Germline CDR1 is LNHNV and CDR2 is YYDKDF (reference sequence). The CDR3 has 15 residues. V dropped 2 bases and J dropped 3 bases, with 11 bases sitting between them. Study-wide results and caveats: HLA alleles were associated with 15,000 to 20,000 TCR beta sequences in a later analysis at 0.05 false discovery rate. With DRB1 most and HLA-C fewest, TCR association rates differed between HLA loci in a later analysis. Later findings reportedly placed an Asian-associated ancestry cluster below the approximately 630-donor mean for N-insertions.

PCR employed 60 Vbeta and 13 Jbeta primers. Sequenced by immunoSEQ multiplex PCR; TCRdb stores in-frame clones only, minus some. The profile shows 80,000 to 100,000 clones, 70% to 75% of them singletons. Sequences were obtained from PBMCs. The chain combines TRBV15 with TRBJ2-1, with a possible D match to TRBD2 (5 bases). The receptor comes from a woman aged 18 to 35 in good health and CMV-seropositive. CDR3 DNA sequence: TGTGCCACCAGCAGAACTAGTTCGGTCTACAATGAGCAGTTCTTC. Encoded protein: CATSRTSSVYNEQFF.